Below are 21 T cell receptor beta chains sequenced from a single sample in a study of neoadjuvant anti-PD-1 for oral cavity cancer. Only in-frame clones appear in the TCRdb table, and some are missing; sequencing was by immunoSEQ multiplex PCR. The repertoire includes over 10,000 clones, 57% of them detected once, and 9% to 15% sits in the top ten. The material was tumor tissue, obtained before nivolumab (anti-PD-1) treatment. The receptors stem from a person aged 35-79 years with oral cavity squamous cell carcinoma.

The genes are TRBV6-5 and TRBJ1-1; TRBD1 is a possible D gene (5 bases). Looked up from germline, CDR1 is MNHEY and CDR2 is SVGAGI. Trimming took off 6 bases at V and 6 bases at J, with 14 bases between the two ends. This CDR3 contains 13 residues. The CDR3 reads CASRRGRDAEAFF. The CDR3 DNA follows: TGTGCCAGCAGGCGAGGTAGGGACGCTGAAGCTTTCTTT.

This clone came up a few times. The J gene is TRBJ2-1, the V gene TRBV6-5, with D perhaps matching TRBD2 (5 bases). V gave up 3 bases and J gave up 5 bases, with 17 bases separating them. There are 16 residues in the CDR3. Germline V gene data show CDR1 as MNHEY and CDR2 as SVGAGI. The CDR3, as DNA: TGTGCCAGCAGTTATTCTACCGGGAAAAGGGACAATGAGCAGTTCTTC. This gives the protein CASSYSTGKRDNEQFF.

V usage is TRBV14 and J usage is TRBJ2-1; the D is unclear. The CDR3 spans 14 residues. The germline CDR1 and CDR2 sequences are SGHDN and FVKESK. Trimming cost V 4 bases and J 7 bases, with 14 bases left between them. The chain's CDR3 is CASSRTNPLNEQFF. In DNA form, the CDR3 reads TGTGCCAGCAGCCGTACTAACCCGTTAAATGAGCAGTTCTTC.

The J gene is TRBJ1-1, the V gene TRBV6-6, with TRBD1 matching over 10 bases. Trimming at V came to 1 base and at J to 4 bases, leaving 0 bases not matched to a gene. The germline V gene encodes CDR1 MNHNY and CDR2 SVGAGI (reference sequence). The CDR3 is 14 residues long. The CDR3 coding sequence is TGTGCCAGCAGTTACTGGACAGGGGGCACTGAAGCTTTCTTT. Protein product: CASSYWTGGTEAFF.

The V and J genes are TRBV5-4 and TRBJ1-2; 8 bases are a match to TRBD1. The CDR3 has 15 amino acids. V lost 3 bases, J lost 4 bases, and 8 bases stayed unmatched. Per germline, CDR1 SGHNT and CDR2 YYREEE (reference sequence). The CDR3 is CASSSAGGGSYGYTF. The DNA for the CDR3 is TGTGCCAGCAGCTCCGCAGGGGGCGGCAGCTATGGCTACACCTTC.

The J gene is TRBJ2-7, the V gene TRBV7-6; 7 nucleotides agree with TRBD1. The CDR3 is 15 amino acids. V was clipped by 6 bases and J by 3 bases; unmatched bases: 11. The germline gives CDR1 SGHVS, CDR2 FNYEAQ. CDR3 amino acids: CASSSNRGALYEQYF. In DNA, the CDR3 is TGTGCCAGCAGTTCTAACAGGGGCGCACTCTACGAGCAGTACTTC.

This clone was picked up one time. The chain carries TRBV6-1 and TRBJ2-3, with 7 bases matching TRBD2. Germline V gene sequence: CDR1 MNHNS, CDR2 SASEGT. The V and J ends lost 7 bases and 5 bases, in that order; junction bases with no gene match: 6. The CDR3 covers 13 residues. CDR3 sequence reads: CASNAGVQDTQYF. The CDR3 DNA reads TGTGCCAGCAATGCGGGAGTTCAAGATACGCAGTATTTT.

This chain joins TRBV27 and TRBJ2-1; D could derive from TRBD1 or TRBD2 (5 bases each). Trimming took 4 bases from V and 14 from J, leaving 18 bases between them. This CDR3 contains 13 residues. Germline V gives CDR1 MNHEY, CDR2 SMNVEV (reference sequence). The CDR3 nucleotides are TGTGCCAGCAGTTCTCCCGGGACGGGAAAAGAGTTCTTC. This gives the protein CASSSPGTGKEFF.

V and J are TRBV7-2 and TRBJ2-1; 8 nucleotides align to TRBD1. CDR1 is SGHTA and CDR2 is FQGNSA in the germline V gene. The CDR3 is 14 residues long. J was trimmed by 5 bases and V by 5 bases; bases with no gene match: 5. In DNA, the CDR3 is TGTGCCAGCAGCCCGGCGGGACAGGACAATGAGCAGTTCTTC. This sequence encodes CASSPAGQDNEQFF.

This clone was detected only a few times. The CDR3 DNA reads as TGTGCCAGCAGCTTAGACGCGGTGAACACTGAAGCTTTCTTT. This translates into CASSLDAVNTEAFF. This rearrangement joins TRBV11-2 to TRBJ1-1; no definite D call. The V and J ends lost 0 bases and 0 bases respectively, with 5 bases between them. The CDR3 sequence is 14 residues long. Germline V gene data show CDR1 as SGHAT and CDR2 as FQNNGV.

The chain has TRBV5-1 and TRBJ1-1, with D uncertain. This CDR3 spans 14 amino acids. The ends were cut back, 0 bases at V and 1 base at J, with 7 bases in the middle. CDR1 is SGHRS and CDR2 is YFSETQ in the germline V gene. The DNA of the CDR3 is TGCGCCAGCAGCTTGGCCGCAGAGAACACTGAAGCTTTCTTT. Its protein is CASSLAAENTEAFF.

The chain has TRBV11-3 and TRBJ2-2; possible D gene TRBD2, 5 bases. Germline values: CDR1 SGHNT, CDR2 YENEEA. The CDR3 contains 16 residues. The V gene lost 0 bases and the J gene lost 5 bases, with 13 bases spanning the gap. Here the CDR3 DNA reads TGTGCCAGCAGCTTAGATCTCAGCGGCAATACCGGGGAGCTGTTTTTT. Translation: CASSLDLSGNTGELFF.

The chain joins TRBV30 to TRBJ2-4; TRBD1 aligns across 8 bases. CDR1 is GTSNPN, CDR2 SVGIG, per germline (reference sequence). The length of the CDR3 is 15 residues. J lost 9 bases, V lost 0 bases, and 10 bases had no gene match. CDR3 nucleotide sequence: TGTGCCTGGAGTGTACCCAGGACAGGGAGAACCATTCAGTACTTC. Translating it yields CAWSVPRTGRTIQYF.

The sample holds a few counts of this clone. The chain uses TRBV7-3 and TRBJ2-1, with D tentatively TRBD2 (6 bases). V was trimmed by 5 bases and J by 7 bases, leaving 15 bases between them. The CDR3 runs to 14 residues. Germline V CDR1 and CDR2: SGHTA, FQGTGA. Written as DNA, the CDR3 is TGTGCCAGCAGCCTTATGCGGGGCCAGAATGAGCAGTTCTTC. It encodes CASSLMRGQNEQFF.

The V and J genes are TRBV30 and TRBJ1-2; D is uncertain. This CDR3 comprises 11 residues. Trimming stripped 4 bases from V and 4 bases from J, with 7 bases between. Germline CDR1 and CDR2: GTSNPN and SVGIG (reference sequence). The DNA of the CDR3 is TGTGCCTGGATTGGACGCTATGGCTACACCTTC. It specifies CAWIGRYGYTF.

The chain is built from TRBV19 and TRBJ1-5, with D perhaps TRBD1 (5 bases). The CDR3 consists of 16 residues. Per the germline V gene, CDR1 is LNHDA and CDR2 is SQIVND (reference sequence). V dropped 7 bases and J dropped 6 bases, with 22 bases sitting between them. CDR3 residues: CASNRWTRPFGQPQHF. The CDR3 nucleotides are TGTGCCAGTAACCGCTGGACACGTCCCTTCGGTCAGCCCCAGCATTTT. The full variable domain, completed using reference TRBV19 and TRBJ1-5, is DGGITQSPKYLFRKEGQNVTLSCEQNLNHDAMYWYRQDPGQGLRLIYYSQIVNDFQKGDIAEGYSVSREKKESFPLTVTSAQKNPTAFYLCASNRWTRPFGQPQHFGDGTRLSIL.

The CDR3: CASSELAGEQETQYF. DNA for the CDR3: TGTGCCAGCAGTGAATTAGCGGGCGAACAAGAGACCCAGTACTTC. V and J are TRBV6-1 and TRBJ2-5; 7 nucleotides agree with TRBD2. The CDR3 is 15 amino acids. From germline, CDR1 is MNHNS and CDR2 SASEGT. J gave up 2 bases and V 2 bases, and 5 bases lay outside the gene matches.

This clone appeared a few times. This sequence joins TRBV29-1 and TRBJ1-2; D is ambiguous. Germline V CDR1 and CDR2: SQVTM, ANQGSEA. CDR3 size: 10 residues. V was pared by 6 bases and J by 9 bases, with 11 bases between. The CDR3 sequence: CSVFDASYTF. Written as DNA, the CDR3 is TGCAGCGTCTTCGACGCGAGCTACACCTTC.

A few counts support this clone. The rearrangement uses TRBV11-3 and TRBJ2-5; the D gene is possibly TRBD2 (6 bases). CDR3 length: 15 residues. Germline lookup yields CDR1 SGHNT and CDR2 YENEEA. Trimming cost V 4 bases and J 2 bases, with 14 bases left between them. CDR3 region: CASSSLSGGQETQYF. The CDR3 DNA is TGTGCCAGCAGCTCGCTAAGTGGAGGGCAAGAGACCCAGTACTTC. Full variable domain (rest looked up from reference TRBV11-3 and TRBJ2-5): EAGVVQSPRYKIIEKKQPVAFWCNPISGHNTLYWYLQNLGQGPELLIRYENEEAVDDSQLPKDRFSAERLKGVDSTLKIQPAELGDSAVYLCASSSLSGGQETQYFGPGTRLLVL.

The chain combines TRBV19 with TRBJ2-3, with 9 bases lining up with TRBD2. The length of the CDR3 is 18 residues. J gave up 0 bases and V 3 bases, and 10 bases lay outside the gene matches. Germline values: CDR1 LNHDA, CDR2 SQIVND (reference sequence). The CDR3 bases are TGTGCCAGTAGTATTAATTGGGTAGCGGGAGATAGCACAGATACGCAGTATTTT. Amino acids: CASSINWVAGDSTDTQYF.

V and J are TRBV19 and TRBJ2-7; 8 nucleotides align to TRBD1. Germline V gene sequence: CDR1 LNHDA, CDR2 SQIVND (reference sequence). V shed 5 bases and J 1 base; nucleotides not matched to a gene: 10. The CDR3 has 16 amino acids. The CDR3 DNA is TGTGCCAGTAGTTCCCGGACAGGGACTGGGTCCTACGAGCAGTACTTC. This translates into CASSSRTGTGSYEQYF.